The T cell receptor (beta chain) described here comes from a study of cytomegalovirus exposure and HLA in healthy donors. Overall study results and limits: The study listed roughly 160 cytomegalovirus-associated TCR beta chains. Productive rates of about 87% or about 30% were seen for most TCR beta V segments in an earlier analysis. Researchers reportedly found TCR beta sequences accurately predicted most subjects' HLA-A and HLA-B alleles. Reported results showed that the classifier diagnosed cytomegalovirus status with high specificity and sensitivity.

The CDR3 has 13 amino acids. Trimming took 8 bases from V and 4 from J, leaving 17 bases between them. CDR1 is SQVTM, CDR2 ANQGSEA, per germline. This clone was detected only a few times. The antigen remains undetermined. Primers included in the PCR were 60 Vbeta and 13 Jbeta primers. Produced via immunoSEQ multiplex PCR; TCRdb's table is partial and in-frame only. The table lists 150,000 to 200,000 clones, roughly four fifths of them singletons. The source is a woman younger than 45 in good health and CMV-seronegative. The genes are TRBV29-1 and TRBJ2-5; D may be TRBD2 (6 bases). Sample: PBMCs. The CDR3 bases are TGCAGCACCTTGAGGGAGGTTCCAGAGACCCAGTACTTC. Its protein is CSTLREVPETQYF.